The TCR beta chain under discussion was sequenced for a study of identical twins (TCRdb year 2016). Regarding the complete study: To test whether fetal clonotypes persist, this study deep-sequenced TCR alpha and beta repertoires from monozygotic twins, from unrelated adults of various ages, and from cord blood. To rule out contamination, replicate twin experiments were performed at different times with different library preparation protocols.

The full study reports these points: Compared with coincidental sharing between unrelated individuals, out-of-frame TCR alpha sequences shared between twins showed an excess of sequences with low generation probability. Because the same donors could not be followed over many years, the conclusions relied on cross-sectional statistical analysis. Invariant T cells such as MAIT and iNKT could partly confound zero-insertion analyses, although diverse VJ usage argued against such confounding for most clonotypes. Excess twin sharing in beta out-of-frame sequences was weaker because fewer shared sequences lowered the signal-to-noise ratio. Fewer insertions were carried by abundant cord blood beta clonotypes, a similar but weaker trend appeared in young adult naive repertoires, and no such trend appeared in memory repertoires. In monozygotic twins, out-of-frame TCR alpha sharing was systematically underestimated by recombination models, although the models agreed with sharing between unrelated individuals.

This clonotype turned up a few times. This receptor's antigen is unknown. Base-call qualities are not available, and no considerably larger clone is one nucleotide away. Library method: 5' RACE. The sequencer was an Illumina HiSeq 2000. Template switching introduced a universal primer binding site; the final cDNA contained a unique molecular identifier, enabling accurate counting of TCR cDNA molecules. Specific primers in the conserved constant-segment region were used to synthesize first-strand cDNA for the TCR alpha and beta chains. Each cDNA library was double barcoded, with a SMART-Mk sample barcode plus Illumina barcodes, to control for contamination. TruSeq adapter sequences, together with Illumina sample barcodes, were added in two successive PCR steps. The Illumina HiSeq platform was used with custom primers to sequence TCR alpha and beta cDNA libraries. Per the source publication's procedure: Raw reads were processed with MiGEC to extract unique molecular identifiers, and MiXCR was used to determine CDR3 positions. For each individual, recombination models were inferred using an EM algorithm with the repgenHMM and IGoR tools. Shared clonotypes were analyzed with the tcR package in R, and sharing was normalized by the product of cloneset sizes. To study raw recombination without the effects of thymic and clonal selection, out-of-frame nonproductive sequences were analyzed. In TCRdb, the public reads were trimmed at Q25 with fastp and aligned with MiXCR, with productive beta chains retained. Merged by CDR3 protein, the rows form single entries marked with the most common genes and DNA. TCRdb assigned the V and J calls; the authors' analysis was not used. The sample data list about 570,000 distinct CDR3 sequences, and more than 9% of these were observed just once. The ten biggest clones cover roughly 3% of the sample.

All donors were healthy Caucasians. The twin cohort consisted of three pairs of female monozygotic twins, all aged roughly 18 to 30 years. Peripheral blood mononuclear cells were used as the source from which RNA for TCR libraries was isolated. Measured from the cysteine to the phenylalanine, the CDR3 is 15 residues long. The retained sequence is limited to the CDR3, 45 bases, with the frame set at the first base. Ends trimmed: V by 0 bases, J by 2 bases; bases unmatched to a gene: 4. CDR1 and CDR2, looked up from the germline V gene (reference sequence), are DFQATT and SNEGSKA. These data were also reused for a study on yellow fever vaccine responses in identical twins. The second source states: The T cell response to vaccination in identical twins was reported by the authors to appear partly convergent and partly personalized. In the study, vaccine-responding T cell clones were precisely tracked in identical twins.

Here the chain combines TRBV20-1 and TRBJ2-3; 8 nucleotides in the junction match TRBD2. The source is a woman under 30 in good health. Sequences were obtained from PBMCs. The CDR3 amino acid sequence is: CSARDSGDNTDTQYF. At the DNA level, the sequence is TGCAGTGCTAGAGATAGCGGGGATAACACAGATACGCAGTATTTT.